This T cell receptor beta chain was captured in a study of T cell responses to AZD1222 COVID-19 vaccine. This clone has more than one count but fewer than ten. Assay used: immunoSEQ multiplex PCR; TCRdb lists only in-frame clones, some missing. The table shows under 200,000 clones, with 85% to 90% occurring only once. Analyses pooled second doses at about 4 or about 12 weeks. This CDR3 contains 14 residues. The V and J ends lost 5 bases and 4 bases, in that order; junction bases with no gene match: 4. The germline gives CDR1 GTSNPN, CDR2 SVGIG (reference sequence). This rearrangement joins TRBV30 to TRBJ2-6; 8 bases match TRBD1. Sequenced here: peripheral blood, sampled 28 days after the second AZD1222 dose. This clonotype was obtained from an adult who received the AZD1222 COVID-19 vaccine. CDR3 coding DNA: TGTGCCTGGCAGGGGGCGGGCGGGGCCAACGTCCTGACTTTC. Residues: CAWQGAGGANVLTF.